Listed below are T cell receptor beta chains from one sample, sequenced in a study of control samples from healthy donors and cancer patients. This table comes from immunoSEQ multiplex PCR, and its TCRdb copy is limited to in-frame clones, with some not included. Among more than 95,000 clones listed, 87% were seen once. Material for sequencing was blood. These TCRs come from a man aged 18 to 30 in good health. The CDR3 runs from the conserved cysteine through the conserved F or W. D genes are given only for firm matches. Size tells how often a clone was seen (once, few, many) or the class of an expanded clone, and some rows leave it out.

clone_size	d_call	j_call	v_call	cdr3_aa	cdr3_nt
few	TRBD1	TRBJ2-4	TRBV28	CASSFFYGTAVELAKNIQYF	TGTGCCAGCAGTTTTTTTTATGGGACAGCGGTAGAACTAGCCAAAAACATTCAGTACTTC
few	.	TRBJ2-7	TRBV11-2	CASSLDFSYEQYF	TGTGCCAGCAGCTTAGACTTCTCCTACGAGCAGTACTTC
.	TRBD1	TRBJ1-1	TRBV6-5	CASKDNRGRTEAFF	TGTGCCAGTAAAGACAACAGGGGTCGTACTGAAGCTTTCTTT
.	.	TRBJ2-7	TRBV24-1	CATSDHGQGSSPYEQYF	TGTGCCACCAGTGATCACGGGCAAGGCTCTTCCCCCTACGAGCAGTACTTC
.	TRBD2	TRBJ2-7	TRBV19	CASRWSEAGSSYEQYF	TGTGCCAGTAGGTGGTCGGAAGCGGGGAGCTCCTACGAGCAGTACTTC
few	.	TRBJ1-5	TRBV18	CASSQGQPNQPQHF	TGTGCCAGCTCCCAAGGACAGCCGAATCAGCCCCAGCATTTT
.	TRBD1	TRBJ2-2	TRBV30	CAWDLRTGVETGELFF	TGTGCCTGGGACCTTCGGACAGGGGTGGAAACCGGGGAGCTGTTTTTT
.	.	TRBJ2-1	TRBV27	CASSGSLWNEQFF	TGTGCCAGCAGCGGGAGCTTATGGAATGAGCAGTTCTTC
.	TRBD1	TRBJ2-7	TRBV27	CASSLSRQGRGEQYF	TGTGCCAGCAGTTTATCCCGACAGGGACGGGGCGAGCAGTACTTC
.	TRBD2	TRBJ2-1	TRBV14	CASSQNPSGGVYNEQFF	TGTGCCAGCAGCCAAAACCCTAGCGGGGGGGTATACAATGAGCAGTTCTTC
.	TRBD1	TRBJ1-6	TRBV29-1	CSVAGGTDGNSPLHF	TGCAGCGTTGCGGGGGGGACAGATGGAAATTCACCCCTCCACTTT
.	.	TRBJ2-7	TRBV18	CASSPTGQGLSYEQYF	TGTGCCAGCTCACCCACAGGGCAGGGGCTATCCTACGAGCAGTACTTC
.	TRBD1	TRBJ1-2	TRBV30	CAWIGPGQGRNYGYTF	TGTGCCTGGATCGGACCGGGACAGGGTCGCAACTATGGCTACACCTTC